The 20 T cell receptor beta chains listed next were all sequenced from one sample in a study of brain T cells in children with intractable seizures. Using immunoSEQ multiplex PCR, the repertoire was profiled, and TCRdb retains in-frame clones only, with some absent. This sample has approximately 41,000 clones; 90% occur once, and the top ten carry 6.3%. The sample consisted of peripheral blood, taken at surgery. Receptor source: a girl aged 2 to 9 with tuberous sclerosis and intractable seizures.

The chain is built from TRBV5-5 and TRBJ1-1; perhaps TRBD1 as D (5 bases). The V gene's germline CDR1 is SGHKS and CDR2 YYEKEE (reference sequence). With 4 bases removed from V and 0 bases from J, the gap between germline ends came to 16 bases. The CDR3 has 16 amino acids. CDR3 nucleotide sequence: TGTGCCAGCAGCCGGACACTTCGGGATATGAACACTGAAGCTTTCTTT. Amino acid sequence: CASSRTLRDMNTEAFF.

The V gene is TRBV20-1, the J gene TRBJ1-3, with D tentatively TRBD1 (5 bases). V lost 3 bases and J 6 bases, leaving 12 bases between the germline ends. From germline, CDR1 is DFQATT and CDR2 SNEGSKA (reference sequence). The CDR3 length is 13 residues. This CDR3 is CSASRDGTNTIYF. In DNA form, the CDR3 reads TGCAGTGCTAGTCGGGACGGAACAAACACCATATATTTT.

This sequence joins TRBV11-2 and TRBJ2-3; TRBD1 aligns across 8 bases. Losses at the gene ends were 0 bases for V and 4 bases for J; bases not matched to a gene: 6. The germline V gene has CDR1 SGHAT and CDR2 FQNNGV. This CDR3 comprises 16 residues. CDR3 sequence (DNA): TGTGCCAGCAGCTTAGACAGGGGGCGCGGCCCAGATACGCAGTATTTT. As protein: CASSLDRGRGPDTQYF.

Here the CDR3 DNA reads TGTGCCAGCAGTTACTCGATAAAGGGGGCTGGTGGCTACACCTTC. It codes for CASSYSIKGAGGYTF. The chain has TRBV6-5 and TRBJ1-2, with TRBD1 identical over 7 bases. The CDR3 length is 15 residues. Trimming at V came to 0 bases and at J to 7 bases, leaving 8 bases not matched to a gene. Germline values: CDR1 MNHEY, CDR2 SVGAGI.

The chain recombines TRBV6-5 with TRBJ1-5; 7 bases match TRBD1. The V gene end was trimmed by 6 bases and the J gene end by 2 bases; junction bases not matched to a gene: 4. This CDR3 comprises 14 residues. Germline V gives CDR1 MNHEY, CDR2 SVGAGI. The CDR3 spells CASRTGTGNQPQHF. The CDR3 nucleotides are TGTGCCAGCAGGACAGGGACAGGCAATCAGCCCCAGCATTTT.

The rearrangement links TRBV6-2 or TRBV6-3 to TRBJ1-1; D gene ambiguous. The CDR3 consists of 13 residues. V lost 2 bases to trimming and J lost 0 bases, with 4 bases between them. Germline CDR1 and CDR2: MNHEY and SVGEGT. The CDR3 nucleotides are TGTGCCAGCAGTTACCAGGTGAACACTGAAGCTTTCTTT. Translated: CASSYQVNTEAFF.

CDR3 loop: CASSSETGGWNIQYF. Written as DNA, the CDR3 is TGTGCCAGCAGCTCGGAGACAGGGGGCTGGAACATTCAGTACTTC. This chain connects TRBV5-4 to TRBJ2-4, with 10 bases identical to TRBD1. The CDR3 totals 15 residues. CDR1 and CDR2 from the germline V gene are SGHNT and YYREEE (reference sequence). V trimming: 3 bases; J trimming: 7 bases; junction bases outside the gene matches: 7.

The chain joins TRBV4-1 to TRBJ2-7; tentatively, D is TRBD1 (6 bases). The CDR3 covers 15 residues. Trimming left V 0 bases short and J 4 bases short, with 13 bases between. The germline CDR1 and CDR2 sequences are MGHRA and YSYEKL. CDR3 amino acids: CASSQDTQGPYEQYF. The CDR3 bases are TGCGCCAGCAGCCAAGATACACAGGGACCATACGAGCAGTACTTC.

V and J are TRBV2 and TRBJ1-1, with D possibly matching TRBD1 (6 bases). Germline values: CDR1 SNHLY, CDR2 FYNNEI. Between the trimmed V and J ends, which lost 4 bases and 1 base, there was a span of 7 bases. This CDR3 is 13 amino acids long. In nucleotides, the CDR3 is TGTGCCAGCAGTGCGGACAGGAACACTGAAGCTTTCTTT. Translation: CASSADRNTEAFF.

V is TRBV28 and J is TRBJ2-5, with D possibly being TRBD1 (6 bases). Trimming stripped 11 bases from V and 0 bases from J, with 10 bases between. CDR3 size: 12 residues. The germline V gene has CDR1 MDHEN and CDR2 SYDVKM. The CDR3 region has the DNA TGTGCCGGGGGCCCTAACCAAGAGACCCAGTACTTC. Translated: CAGGPNQETQYF. Variable domain in full (rest from reference TRBV28 and TRBJ2-5): DVKVTQSSRYLVKRTGEKVFLECVQDMDHENMFWYRQDPGLGLRLIYFSYDVKMKEKGDIPEGYSVSREKKERFSLILESASTNQTSMYLCAGGPNQETQYFGPGTRLLVL.

This clone occurred a few times. The V gene is TRBV2, the J gene TRBJ1-5; D uncertain. There are 15 residues in the CDR3. V was cut by 0 bases and J by 2 bases, with 8 bases left in between. Per the germline V gene, CDR1 is SNHLY and CDR2 is FYNNEI. CDR3 sequence reads: CASSEAGGGNQPQHF. The CDR3 bases are TGTGCCAGCAGTGAAGCGGGCGGGGGCAATCAGCCCCAGCATTTT.

In its sample, this clone was seen a few times. CDR3 sequence: CASSQVSGSGTGELFF. The DNA for the CDR3 is TGTGCCAGCAGCCAAGTGTCAGGTTCGGGCACCGGGGAGCTGTTTTTT. The chain couples TRBV14 to TRBJ2-2; D is unresolved. Trimming removed 1 base from V and 4 bases from J, with 13 bases in between. The length of the CDR3 is 16 residues. Germline V gene lookup returns CDR1 SGHDN and CDR2 FVKESK.

The CDR3 sequence: CASSLSVWNTGELFF. CDR3 nucleotides: TGTGCCAGCAGCTTATCTGTCTGGAACACCGGGGAGCTGTTTTTT. The rearrangement uses TRBV11-3 and TRBJ2-2; D unresolved. Germline V gives CDR1 SGHNT, CDR2 YENEEA. V gave up 2 bases and J gave up 1 base, with 8 bases separating them. The CDR3 is made up of 15 amino acids.

The genes are TRBV5-4 and TRBJ1-2, with a weak D call TRBD1 (6 bases). CDR1 is SGHNT and CDR2 is YYREEE in the germline V gene (reference sequence). The V end lost 4 bases, the J end lost 2 bases, and 18 bases lay between the germline ends. This CDR3 contains 16 residues. The CDR3 DNA follows: TGTGCCAGCAGCGCCAAGGGGGGAAAATCCAACTATGGCTACACCTTC. Translated: CASSAKGGKSNYGYTF.

In DNA form, the CDR3 reads TGTGCCAGCAGCTCATTCCCTAGCGGGGGACACACAGATACGCAGTATTTT. Its protein product is CASSSFPSGGHTDTQYF. The genes are TRBV11-2 and TRBJ2-3; 10 bases are a match to TRBD2. The V and J ends lost 4 bases and 2 bases, in that order; junction bases with no gene match: 9. The germline gives CDR1 SGHAT, CDR2 FQNNGV. This CDR3 contains 17 residues.

This rearrangement joins TRBV7-8 to TRBJ2-5, with 8 bases that match TRBD2. V lost 5 bases, J lost 4 bases, and 12 bases stayed unmatched. Germline V gives CDR1 SGHVS, CDR2 FQNEAQ. The CDR3 has 16 amino acids. This chain's CDR3 is CASSPTPGLGAETQYF. CDR3 DNA sequence: TGTGCCAGCAGCCCCACGCCGGGACTAGGTGCAGAGACCCAGTACTTC.

The rearrangement uses TRBV27 and TRBJ1-6, with D possibly TRBD1 on 6 matching bases. The CDR3 is 13 residues long. Looked up from germline, CDR1 is MNHEY and CDR2 is SMNVEV (reference sequence). Trimming stripped 7 bases from V and 10 bases from J, with 14 bases between. CDR3 loop: CASKGGSGSPLHF. CDR3 coding DNA: TGTGCCAGCAAAGGGGGTTCGGGGTCACCCCTCCACTTT.

This clone appeared once. This rearrangement joins TRBV2 to TRBJ1-2; D is undetermined. With 6 bases removed from V and 0 bases from J, the gap between germline ends came to 17 bases. Germline values: CDR1 SNHLY, CDR2 FYNNEI. There are 16 residues in the CDR3. DNA for the CDR3: TGTGCCAGCAGCCTAAAGGCAACAGCCTCTAACTATGGCTACACCTTC. Protein: CASSLKATASNYGYTF.

The chain is built from TRBV2 and TRBJ2-5; 13 nucleotides agree with TRBD2. The V segment lost 3 bases and the J segment 5 bases; nucleotides outside the gene matches: 9. The germline CDR1 and CDR2 sequences are SNHLY and FYNNEI. The CDR3 loop spans 17 amino acids. The CDR3 here is CASSDPLLAGGRETQYF. CDR3 bases: TGTGCCAGCAGTGACCCGCTACTAGCGGGGGGGCGCGAGACCCAGTACTTC.

In its sample, this clone was seen once. The J gene is TRBJ2-2, the V gene TRBV3-1 (or the pseudogene TRBV3-2); D tentatively reads TRBD1 or TRBD2 (5 bases each). Germline V gene data show CDR1 as LGHDT and CDR2 as YNNKEL (reference sequence). V lost 0 bases and J 1 base, leaving 9 bases between the germline ends. This CDR3 has 16 residues. As DNA, the CDR3 is TGTGCCAGCAGCCAAGATGGGGGAAGGAACACCGGGGAGCTGTTTTTT. Protein sequence: CASSQDGGRNTGELFF.